This T cell receptor beta chain was obtained from a study of T cells in Graves' hyperthyroidism and ophthalmopathy. Study-level results: The model anticipated ophthalmopathy a median about 7.1 months pre-onset.

RNA transcripts yielded amplified TCR beta CDR3 regions. TCR CDR3 underwent first-round RT-PCR with the HTBI primer set. Each CDR3 protein is one row after TCRdb ran MiXCR on the multiplex PCR reads. The table records a few hundred thousand distinct CDR3 sequences, roughly 19% of them present only once. For Graves' hyperthyroidism to be stable, ophthalmopathy could not progress within 18 months. Not enrolled were patients with uncontrolled infection, other autoimmune disease, pregnancy or lactation. This clonotype was seen a handful of times. The antigen is undetermined. This receptor was obtained from a young woman with Graves' hyperthyroidism. The specimen sequenced was blood.

For the CDR3, the DNA is TGTGCCAGCAGCTTTGAGACAGGGGATTCGTACGAGCAGTACTTC. It specifies CASSFETGDSYEQYF. V is TRBV11-3 and J is TRBJ2-7, with 8 bases that match TRBD1. The CDR3 spans 15 residues. Germline CDR1 and CDR2: SGHNT and YENEEA. The V and J ends lost 3 bases and 4 bases, in that order; junction bases with no gene match: 8.